This entry describes one TCR beta chain. The antigen is unknown. This CDR3 has 17 residues. V gave up 0 bases and J gave up 2 bases; unmatched junction bases: 7. Germline V gene data show CDR1 as LGHNA and CDR2 as YSLEER. The sample is drawn from a study of shared clonotypes between healthy human individuals. The naive CD8 population came from CD45RO-negative cells selected for CCR7, without terminally differentiated effector memory CD45RA+ cells. Adult donors, all healthy and HIV-negative, had no recent acute infections or vaccinations. Profiled with immunoSEQ multiplex PCR; TCRdb holds only in-frame clones, not every one. The sample has roughly 2 million clones; approximately 94% are singletons. Study-level findings and limits: Rarefaction showed sorted-subset sequencing was incomplete despite large depth.

The receptor was derived from a man between 18 and 35 years old in good health. The sequencing sample was made of naive CD8+ T cells sorted from blood. The rearrangement links TRBV4-3 to TRBJ2-3, with 8 bases matching TRBD2. The CDR3 reads CASSQDTVAGYTDTQYF. CDR3 nucleotide sequence: TGCGCCAGCAGCCAAGATACGGTAGCGGGGTACACAGATACGCAGTATTTT.